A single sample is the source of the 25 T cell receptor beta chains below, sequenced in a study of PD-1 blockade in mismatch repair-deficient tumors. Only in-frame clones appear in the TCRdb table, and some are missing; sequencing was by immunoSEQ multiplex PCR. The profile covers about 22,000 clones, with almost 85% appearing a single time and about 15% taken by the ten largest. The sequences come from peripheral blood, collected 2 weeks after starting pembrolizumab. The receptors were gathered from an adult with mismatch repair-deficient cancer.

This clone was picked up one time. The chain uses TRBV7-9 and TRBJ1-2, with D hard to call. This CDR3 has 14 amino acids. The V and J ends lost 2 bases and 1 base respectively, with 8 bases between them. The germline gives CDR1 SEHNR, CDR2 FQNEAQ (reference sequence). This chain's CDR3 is CASSLLMVNYGYTF. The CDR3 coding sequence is TGTGCCAGCAGCTTATTGATGGTTAACTATGGCTACACCTTC.

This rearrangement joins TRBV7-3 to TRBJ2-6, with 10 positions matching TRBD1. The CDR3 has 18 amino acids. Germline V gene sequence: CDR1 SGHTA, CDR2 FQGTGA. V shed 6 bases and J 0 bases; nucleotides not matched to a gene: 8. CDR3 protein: CASSETGGWGSGANVLTF. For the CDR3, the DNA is TGTGCCAGCAGTGAGACAGGGGGCTGGGGCTCTGGGGCCAACGTCCTGACTTTC.

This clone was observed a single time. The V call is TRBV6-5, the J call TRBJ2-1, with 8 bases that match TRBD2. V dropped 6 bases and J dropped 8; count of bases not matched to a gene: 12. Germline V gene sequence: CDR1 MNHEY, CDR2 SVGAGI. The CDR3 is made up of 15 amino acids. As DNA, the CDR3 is TGTGCCAGCAGACCGCTCCGGGAGGGCCGAGATGAGCAGTTCTTC. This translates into CASRPLREGRDEQFF.

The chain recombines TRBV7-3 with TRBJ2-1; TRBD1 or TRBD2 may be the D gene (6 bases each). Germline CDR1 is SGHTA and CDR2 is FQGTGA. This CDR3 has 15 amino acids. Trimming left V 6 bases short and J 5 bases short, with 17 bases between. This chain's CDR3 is CASSRGTSPNNEQFF. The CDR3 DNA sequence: TGTGCCAGCAGTAGGGGGACTTCGCCGAACAATGAGCAGTTCTTC. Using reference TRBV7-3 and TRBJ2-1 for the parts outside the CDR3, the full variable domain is GAGVSQTPSNKVTEKGKYVELRCDPISGHTALYWYRQSLGQGPEFLIYFQGTGAADDSGLPNDRFFAVRPEGSVSTLKIQRTERGDSAVYLCASSRGTSPNNEQFFGPGTRLTVL.

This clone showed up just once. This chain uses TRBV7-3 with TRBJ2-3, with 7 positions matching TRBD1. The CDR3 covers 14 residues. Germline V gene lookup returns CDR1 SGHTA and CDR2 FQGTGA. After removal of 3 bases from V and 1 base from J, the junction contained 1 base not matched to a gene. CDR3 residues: CASSFTGGTDTQYF. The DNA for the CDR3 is TGTGCCAGCAGCTTCACAGGGGGCACAGATACGCAGTATTTT.

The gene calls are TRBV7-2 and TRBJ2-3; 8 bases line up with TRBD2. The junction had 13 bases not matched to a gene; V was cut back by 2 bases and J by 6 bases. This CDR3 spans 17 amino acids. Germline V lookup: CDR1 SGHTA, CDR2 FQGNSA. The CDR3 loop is CASSLLPWVLADDTQYF. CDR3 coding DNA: TGTGCCAGCAGCTTACTTCCCTGGGTACTAGCGGACGATACGCAGTATTTT.

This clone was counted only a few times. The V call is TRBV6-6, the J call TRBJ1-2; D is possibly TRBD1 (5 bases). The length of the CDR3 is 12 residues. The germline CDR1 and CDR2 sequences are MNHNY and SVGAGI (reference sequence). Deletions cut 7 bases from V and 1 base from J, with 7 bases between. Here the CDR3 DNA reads TGTGCCAGCAAGACAGATAACTATGGCTACACCTTC. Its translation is CASKTDNYGYTF.

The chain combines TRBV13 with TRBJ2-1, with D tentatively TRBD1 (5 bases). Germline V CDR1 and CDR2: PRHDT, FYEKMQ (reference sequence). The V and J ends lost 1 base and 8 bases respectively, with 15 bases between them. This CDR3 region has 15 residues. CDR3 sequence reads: CASSLAARVADEQFF. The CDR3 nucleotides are TGTGCCAGCAGCTTAGCGGCCAGGGTGGCCGATGAGCAGTTCTTC.

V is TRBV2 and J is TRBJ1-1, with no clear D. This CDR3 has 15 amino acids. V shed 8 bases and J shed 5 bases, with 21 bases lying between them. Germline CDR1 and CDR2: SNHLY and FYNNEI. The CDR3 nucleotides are TGTGCCAGCTCCGGGCCCTACCCGAGAGGGACTGAAGCTTTCTTT. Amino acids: CASSGPYPRGTEAFF.

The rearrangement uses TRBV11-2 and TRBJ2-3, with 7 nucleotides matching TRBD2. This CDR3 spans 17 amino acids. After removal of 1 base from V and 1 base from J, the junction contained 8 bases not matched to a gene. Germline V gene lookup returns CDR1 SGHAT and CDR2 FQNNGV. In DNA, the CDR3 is TGTGCCAGCAGCTTAGGATCTACTAGCGTGGGCACAGATACGCAGTATTTT. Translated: CASSLGSTSVGTDTQYF.

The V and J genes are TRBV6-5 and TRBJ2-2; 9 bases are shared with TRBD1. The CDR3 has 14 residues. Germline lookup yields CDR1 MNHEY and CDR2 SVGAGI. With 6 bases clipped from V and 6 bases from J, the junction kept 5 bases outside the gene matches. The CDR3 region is CASRWTGESGELFF. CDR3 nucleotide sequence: TGTGCCAGCAGATGGACAGGGGAGTCCGGGGAGCTGTTTTTT.

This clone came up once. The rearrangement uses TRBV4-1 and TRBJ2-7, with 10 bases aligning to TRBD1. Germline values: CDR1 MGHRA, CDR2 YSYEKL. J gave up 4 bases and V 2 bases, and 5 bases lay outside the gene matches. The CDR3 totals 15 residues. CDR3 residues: CASSQTGTGEYEQYF. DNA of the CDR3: TGCGCCAGCAGCCAAACCGGGACAGGGGAATACGAGCAGTACTTC.

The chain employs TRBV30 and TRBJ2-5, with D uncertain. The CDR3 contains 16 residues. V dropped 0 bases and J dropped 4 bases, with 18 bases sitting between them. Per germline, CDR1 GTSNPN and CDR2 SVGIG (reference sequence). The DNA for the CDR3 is TGTGCCTGGAGTGTTGTAGGGTTTGGTGCCCCAGAGACCCAGTACTTC. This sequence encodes CAWSVVGFGAPETQYF.

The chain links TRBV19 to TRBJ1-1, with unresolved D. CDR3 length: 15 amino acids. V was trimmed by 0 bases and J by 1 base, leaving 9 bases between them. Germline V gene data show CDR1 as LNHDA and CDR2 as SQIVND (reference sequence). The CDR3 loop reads CASSIDSVRNTEAFF. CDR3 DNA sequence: TGTGCCAGTAGTATAGATAGCGTCAGGAACACTGAAGCTTTCTTT.

CDR3 amino acids: CASSLVDRVVADTQYF. The CDR3 DNA is TGTGCCAGCAGCTTGGTGGACAGGGTCGTGGCAGATACGCAGTATTTT. The chain couples TRBV5-6 to TRBJ2-3; 8 nucleotides match TRBD1. Trimming removed 0 bases from V and 4 bases from J; junction bases left unmatched: 7. The CDR3 sequence is 16 residues long. Per the germline V gene, CDR1 is SGHDT and CDR2 is YYEEEE.

This CDR3 is CASSGTSGTTYEQYF. CDR3 in DNA: TGTGCCAGTAGTGGAACTAGCGGGACAACCTACGAGCAGTACTTC. V is TRBV19 and J is TRBJ2-7, with 10 nucleotides matching TRBD2. From germline, CDR1 is LNHDA and CDR2 SQIVND (reference sequence). V trimming: 5 bases; J trimming: 2 bases; junction bases outside the gene matches: 6. This CDR3 is built from 15 residues.

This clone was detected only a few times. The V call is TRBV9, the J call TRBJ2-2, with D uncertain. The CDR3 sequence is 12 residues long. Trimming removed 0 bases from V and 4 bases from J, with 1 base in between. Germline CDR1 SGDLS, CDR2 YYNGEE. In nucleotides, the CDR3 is TGTGCCAGCAGCGTAGCCACCGGGGAGCTGTTTTTT. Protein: CASSVATGELFF. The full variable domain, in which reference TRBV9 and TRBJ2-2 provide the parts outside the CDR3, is DSGVTQTPKHLITATGQRVTLRCSPRSGDLSVYWYQQSLDQGLQFLIQYYNGEERAKGNILERFSAQQFPDLHSELNLSSLELGDSALYFCASSVATGELFFGEGSRLTVL.

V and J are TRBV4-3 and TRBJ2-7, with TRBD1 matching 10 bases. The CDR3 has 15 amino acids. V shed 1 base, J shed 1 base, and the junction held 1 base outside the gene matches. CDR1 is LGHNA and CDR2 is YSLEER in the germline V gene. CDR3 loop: CASSQGTGGSYEQYF. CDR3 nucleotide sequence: TGCGCCAGCAGCCAAGGGACAGGGGGATCCTACGAGCAGTACTTC.

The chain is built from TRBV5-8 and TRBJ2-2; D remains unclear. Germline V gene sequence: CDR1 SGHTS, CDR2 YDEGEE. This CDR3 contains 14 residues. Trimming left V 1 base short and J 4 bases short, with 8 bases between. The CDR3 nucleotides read TGTGCCAGCAGCTTGCATCTGACCACCGGGGAGCTGTTTTTT. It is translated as CASSLHLTTGELFF. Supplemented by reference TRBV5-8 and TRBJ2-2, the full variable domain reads EAGVTQSPTHLIKTRGQQATLRCSPISGHTSVYWYQQALGLGLQFLLWYDEGEERNRGNFPPRFSGRQFPNYSSELNVNALELEDSALYLCASSLHLTTGELFFGEGSRLTVL.

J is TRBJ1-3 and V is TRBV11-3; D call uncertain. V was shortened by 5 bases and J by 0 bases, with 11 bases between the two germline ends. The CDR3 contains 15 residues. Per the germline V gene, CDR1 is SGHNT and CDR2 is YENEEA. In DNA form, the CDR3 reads TGTGCCAGCAGCGGCGAATATAACTCTGGAAACACCATATATTTT. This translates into CASSGEYNSGNTIYF.

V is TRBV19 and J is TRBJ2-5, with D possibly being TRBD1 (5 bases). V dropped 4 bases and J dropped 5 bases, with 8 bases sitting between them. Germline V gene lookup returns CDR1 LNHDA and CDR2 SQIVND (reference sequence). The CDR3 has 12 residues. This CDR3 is CASSRGAETQYF. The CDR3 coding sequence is TGTGCCAGTAGTAGGGGCGCGGAGACCCAGTACTTC.

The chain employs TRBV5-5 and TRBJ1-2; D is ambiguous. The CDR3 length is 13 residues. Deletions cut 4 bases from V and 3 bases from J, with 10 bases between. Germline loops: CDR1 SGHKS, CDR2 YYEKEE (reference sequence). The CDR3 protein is CASSLSTDYGYTF. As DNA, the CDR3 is TGTGCCAGCAGCCTTTCCACTGACTATGGCTACACCTTC.

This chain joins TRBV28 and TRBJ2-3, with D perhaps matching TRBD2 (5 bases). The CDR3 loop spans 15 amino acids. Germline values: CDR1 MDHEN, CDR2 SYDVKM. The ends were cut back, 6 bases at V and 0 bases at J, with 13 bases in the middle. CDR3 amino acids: CASRALEFSTDTQYF. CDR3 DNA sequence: TGTGCCAGCAGGGCACTAGAATTCAGCACAGATACGCAGTATTTT. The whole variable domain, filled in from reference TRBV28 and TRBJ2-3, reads DVKVTQSSRYLVKRTGEKVFLECVQDMDHENMFWYRQDPGLGLRLIYFSYDVKMKEKGDIPEGYSVSREKKERFSLILESASTNQTSMYLCASRALEFSTDTQYFGPGTRLTVL.

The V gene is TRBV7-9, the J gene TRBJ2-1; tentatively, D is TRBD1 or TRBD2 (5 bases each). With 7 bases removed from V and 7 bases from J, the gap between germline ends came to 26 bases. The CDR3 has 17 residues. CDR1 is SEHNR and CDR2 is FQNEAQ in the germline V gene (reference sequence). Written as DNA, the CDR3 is TGTGCCAGCATTCTTACCCTTAGGGACGAATTTACGAATGAGCAGTTCTTC. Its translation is CASILTLRDEFTNEQFF.

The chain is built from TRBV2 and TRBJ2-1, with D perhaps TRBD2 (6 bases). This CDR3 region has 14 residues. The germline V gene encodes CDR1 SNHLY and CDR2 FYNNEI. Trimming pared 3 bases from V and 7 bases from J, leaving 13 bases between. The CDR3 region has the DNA TGTGCCAGCAGTGATGGAGGGTGGGGAAATGAGCAGTTCTTC. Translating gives CASSDGGWGNEQFF.